The rows below give T cell receptor beta chains drawn from one sample of a study of shared clonotypes between healthy human individuals. Repertoires were generated with immunoSEQ multiplex PCR, while TCRdb's copy carries only in-frame clones and drops some. The sample records millions of clones, 85% to 95% being singletons. Sequencing used naive CD8+ T cells from PBMCs. These TCRs come from a man between 18 and 35 years old in good health. Some clones in this sample may be carry-over from other donors' samples. Each CDR3 is given with its conserved first and last residue. Fields, in order: V gene, J gene, D gene, clone size, CDR3 DNA, CDR3 protein. D genes are given only for firm matches. Not every row has a clone size; where given, it reads once, few, many or a size class.

V gene: TRBV6-1
J gene: TRBJ2-4
D gene: TRBD1
clone size: once
CDR3 DNA: TGTGCCAGCAGTGAAGACCCTCTTAGGACAGGGGCCAAAAACATTCAGTACTTC
CDR3 protein: CASSEDPLRTGAKNIQYF

V gene: TRBV29-1
J gene: TRBJ2-3
D gene: .
clone size: .
CDR3 DNA: TGCAGCGTTGAAGGGTACGGCCTCCGGGACCACCGCACAGATACGCAGTATTTT
CDR3 protein: CSVEGYGLRDHRTDTQYF

V gene: TRBV27
J gene: TRBJ2-3
D gene: .
clone size: .
CDR3 DNA: TGTGCCAGCAGTCTCGAGTTCACAGATACGCAGTATTTT
CDR3 protein: CASSLEFTDTQYF

V gene: TRBV28
J gene: TRBJ2-7
D gene: .
clone size: .
CDR3 DNA: TGTGCCAGCAGTCCTCTTGACGGGAGTTCCTCCTACGAGCAGTACTTC
CDR3 protein: CASSPLDGSSSYEQYF

V gene: TRBV7-2
J gene: TRBJ1-5
D gene: .
clone size: .
CDR3 DNA: TGTGCCAGCAGCCCAAGCCGAAATACACGTTATCAGCCCCAGCATTTT
CDR3 protein: CASSPSRNTRYQPQHF

V gene: TRBV29-1
J gene: TRBJ2-7
D gene: .
clone size: .
CDR3 DNA: TGCAGCGCACTAGCCTACGAGCAGTACTTC
CDR3 protein: CSALAYEQYF

V gene: TRBV19
J gene: TRBJ2-2
D gene: .
clone size: .
CDR3 DNA: TGTGCCAGTAGTATAGGCGGAGCGAACACCGGGGAGCTGTTTTTT
CDR3 protein: CASSIGGANTGELFF

V gene: TRBV9
J gene: TRBJ2-1
D gene: .
clone size: .
CDR3 DNA: TGTGCCAGCAGCGTCACAGGGAGCACCTACAATGAGCAGTTCTTC
CDR3 protein: CASSVTGSTYNEQFF

V gene: TRBV25-1
J gene: TRBJ2-7
D gene: .
clone size: .
CDR3 DNA: TGTGCCAGCAGTCCCCTGGGAAAGTCCTACGAGCAGTACTTC
CDR3 protein: CASSPLGKSYEQYF

V gene: TRBV4-1
J gene: TRBJ1-1
D gene: .
clone size: .
CDR3 DNA: TGCGCCAGCAGCCAAGTCCCGGGTGGCAGAGGGACTGAAGCTTTCTTT
CDR3 protein: CASSQVPGGRGTEAFF

V gene: TRBV27
J gene: TRBJ1-1
D gene: TRBD1
clone size: .
CDR3 DNA: TGTGCCAGCAGTTTATACCAGGGGGTTAAAGGGGGGACTGAAGCTTTCTTT
CDR3 protein: CASSLYQGVKGGTEAFF

V gene: TRBV28
J gene: TRBJ1-5
D gene: .
clone size: .
CDR3 DNA: TGTGCCAGCAGTTTGAGGGCTCTAGGACAGCCCCAGCATTTT
CDR3 protein: CASSLRALGQPQHF

V gene: TRBV2
J gene: TRBJ1-1
D gene: .
clone size: few
CDR3 DNA: TGTGCCAGCAGCCTCGGGGCATACACTGAAGCTTTCTTT
CDR3 protein: CASSLGAYTEAFF

V gene: TRBV5-1
J gene: TRBJ1-1
D gene: TRBD1
clone size: .
CDR3 DNA: TGCGCCAGCAGCTGGACAGGAGGGCGCGGGGCTTTCTTT
CDR3 protein: CASSWTGGRGAFF

V gene: TRBV28
J gene: TRBJ2-7
D gene: .
clone size: .
CDR3 DNA: TGTGCCAGCAGTTTTGGAGGAGTCTACGAGCAGTACTTC
CDR3 protein: CASSFGGVYEQYF

V gene: TRBV10-2
J gene: TRBJ2-5
D gene: TRBD1
clone size: .
CDR3 DNA: TGCGCCAGCAGTGAGGGGACAGGGAGGTCGAGGGAGACCCAGTACTTC
CDR3 protein: CASSEGTGRSRETQYF

V gene: TRBV29-1
J gene: TRBJ1-2
D gene: .
clone size: once
CDR3 DNA: TGCAGCCTCCAGTCGGTCTATGGCTACACCTTC
CDR3 protein: CSLQSVYGYTF

V gene: TRBV2
J gene: TRBJ2-6
D gene: .
clone size: .
CDR3 DNA: TGTGCCAGCAGCACCCCCGGGAGCTCTGGGGCCAACGTCCTGACTTTC
CDR3 protein: CASSTPGSSGANVLTF

V gene: TRBV18
J gene: TRBJ2-7
D gene: TRBD2
clone size: .
CDR3 DNA: TGTGCCAGCTCACCCGCGGTGGGCGGGAGACCATACGAGCAGTACTTC
CDR3 protein: CASSPAVGGRPYEQYF

V gene: TRBV5-5
J gene: TRBJ1-2
D gene: .
clone size: once
CDR3 DNA: TGTGCCAGCAGCGCGGGCGGCTACACCTTC
CDR3 protein: CASSAGGYTF

V gene: TRBV6-5
J gene: TRBJ2-3
D gene: TRBD2
clone size: .
CDR3 DNA: TGTGCCAGCAGTTCCATACTAGCGGGACGAGATACGCAGTATTTT
CDR3 protein: CASSSILAGRDTQYF

V gene: TRBV27
J gene: TRBJ2-7
D gene: TRBD1
clone size: once
CDR3 DNA: TGTGCCAGCAGTTTGACAGGGGTCTCCTACGAGCAGTACTTC
CDR3 protein: CASSLTGVSYEQYF

V gene: TRBV7-8
J gene: TRBJ2-5
D gene: .
clone size: .
CDR3 DNA: TGTGCCAGCAGCTTAGCGGTCCTGGGGCTAGGGCAAGAGACCCAGTACTTC
CDR3 protein: CASSLAVLGLGQETQYF

V gene: TRBV7-3
J gene: TRBJ2-1
D gene: .
clone size: .
CDR3 DNA: TGTGCCAGCAGCTTAGTTGCAGGACTCGACAATGAGCAGTTCTTC
CDR3 protein: CASSLVAGLDNEQFF

V gene: TRBV28
J gene: TRBJ2-1
D gene: TRBD2
clone size: .
CDR3 DNA: TGTGCCAGCAGTGAGCCCGGGGACTACCTAAAAGAGTTCTTC
CDR3 protein: CASSEPGDYLKEFF

V gene: TRBV28
J gene: TRBJ2-3
D gene: TRBD2
clone size: .
CDR3 DNA: TGTGCCAGCAGTTACCGCGGGAGTTGGGCAGATACGCAGTATTTT
CDR3 protein: CASSYRGSWADTQYF

V gene: TRBV6-1
J gene: TRBJ1-1
D gene: TRBD1
clone size: .
CDR3 DNA: TGTGCCAGCAGGGACAGGGTTCAGAACACTGAAGCTTTCTTT
CDR3 protein: CASRDRVQNTEAFF

V gene: TRBV7-2
J gene: TRBJ1-3
D gene: .
clone size: .
CDR3 DNA: TGTGCCAGCAGCAACGACGGAAACTCTGGAAACACCATATATTTT
CDR3 protein: CASSNDGNSGNTIYF

V gene: TRBV5-1
J gene: TRBJ2-3
D gene: TRBD1
clone size: .
CDR3 DNA: TGCGCCAGCAGCTTGTGGACAGGGGTACCAGATACGCAGTATTTT
CDR3 protein: CASSLWTGVPDTQYF

V gene: TRBV7-9
J gene: TRBJ2-3
D gene: .
clone size: .
CDR3 DNA: TGTGCCAGCAGCTTCCCGTCAGCGGACAACACAGATACGCAGTATTTT
CDR3 protein: CASSFPSADNTDTQYF

V gene: TRBV5-8
J gene: TRBJ1-3
D gene: .
clone size: .
CDR3 DNA: TGTGCCAGCAGCCAGACATATCCTGGAAACACCATATATTTT
CDR3 protein: CASSQTYPGNTIYF

V gene: TRBV19
J gene: TRBJ2-3
D gene: TRBD1
clone size: .
CDR3 DNA: TGTGCCAGTAGCATTATGGGAACAGGGGCAGATACGCAGTATTTT
CDR3 protein: CASSIMGTGADTQYF

V gene: TRBV2
J gene: TRBJ2-1
D gene: TRBD2
clone size: once
CDR3 DNA: TGTGCCAGCAAGACTAGCAACAATGAGCAGTTCTTC
CDR3 protein: CASKTSNNEQFF

V gene: TRBV2
J gene: TRBJ2-1
D gene: TRBD2
clone size: .
CDR3 DNA: TGTGCCAGCAGACCCGTAGCGGGAGAAACTAATGAGCAGTTCTTC
CDR3 protein: CASRPVAGETNEQFF

V gene: TRBV18
J gene: TRBJ2-7
D gene: TRBD2
clone size: .
CDR3 DNA: TGTGCCAGCTCACCACCGGGAGGGAAATACGAGCAGTACTTC
CDR3 protein: CASSPPGGKYEQYF

V gene: TRBV2
J gene: TRBJ1-4
D gene: .
clone size: .
CDR3 DNA: TGTGCCAGCAGTGATGATGAAAAACTGTTTTTT
CDR3 protein: CASSDDEKLFF

V gene: TRBV7-6
J gene: TRBJ2-7
D gene: .
clone size: .
CDR3 DNA: TGTGCCAGCAGCTTATTGTCGCGCGGGGACTACGAGCAGTACTTC
CDR3 protein: CASSLLSRGDYEQYF

V gene: TRBV4-2
J gene: TRBJ2-7
D gene: .
clone size: .
CDR3 DNA: TGTGCCAGCAGCCGGGACCGGGACTTAGCTTCCTACGAGCAGTACTTC
CDR3 protein: CASSRDRDLASYEQYF

V gene: TRBV5-1
J gene: TRBJ2-7
D gene: .
clone size: once
CDR3 DNA: TGCGCCAGCAGCTTCGGGTCCGGCCAGGGCGAGCAGTACTTC
CDR3 protein: CASSFGSGQGEQYF

V gene: TRBV11-2
J gene: TRBJ1-2
D gene: .
clone size: .
CDR3 DNA: TGTGCCAGCAGCTATTCGAAAACTGGCTACACCTTC
CDR3 protein: CASSYSKTGYTF